These T cell receptor beta chains were read from a single sample in a study of blood T cell repertoires in COVID-19. Clones were sequenced by immunoSEQ multiplex PCR, and TCRdb holds only the in-frame ones, with some missing. The sample includes more than 70,000 clones, 65% to 85% seen only once; the top ten take nearly 5%. The sequenced sample consisted of peripheral blood. The receptors here all came from a woman of 80 years or more with active or convalescent COVID-19. Both conserved end residues are part of each CDR3. A D gene is named only where the DNA matches it firmly. Clone size is stated in some rows and not others, as once, few, many or a class when expanded.

TRBV7-9	TRBJ2-3	.	.	CASSSRTATDTQYF	TGTGCCAGCAGCTCCCGGACAGCCACAGATACGCAGTATTTT
TRBV6-2/TRBV6-3	TRBJ2-1	.	.	CASSYSTVLQEGSYNEQFF	TGTGCCAGCAGTTACTCCACAGTGCTGCAAGAGGGCTCCTACAATGAGCAGTTCTTC
TRBV4-1	TRBJ2-5	TRBD2	.	CASSQRVRGGGQETQYF	TGCGCCAGCAGCCAACGCGTTCGGGGCGGGGGGCAAGAGACCCAGTACTTC
TRBV27	TRBJ2-1	.	.	CASSRGKAYNEQFF	TGTGCCAGCAGCCGGGGAAAGGCTTACAATGAGCAGTTCTTC
TRBV5-4	TRBJ2-1	.	.	CASSLAQGNHNEQFF	TGTGCCAGCAGCTTGGCCCAGGGAAACCACAATGAGCAGTTCTTC
TRBV27	TRBJ1-2	.	.	CASSGGSYGYTF	TGTGCCAGCAGCGGGGGATCCTATGGCTACACCTTC
TRBV15	TRBJ1-2	TRBD1	.	CATSRPGQVDGYTF	TGTGCCACCAGCAGGCCGGGACAGGTAGATGGCTACACCTTC
TRBV7-9	TRBJ1-1	.	.	CASTNYAANTEAFF	TGTGCCAGCACCAACTATGCCGCGAACACTGAAGCTTTCTTT
TRBV3-1/TRBV3-2	TRBJ1-1	.	once	CASSQGAGTEAFF	TGTGCCAGCAGCCAAGGGGCCGGGACAGAAGCTTTCTTT
TRBV7-8	TRBJ2-2	TRBD2	.	CASSSGTSTLSGELFF	TGTGCCAGCAGCTCCGGGACTAGCACTTTGAGCGGGGAGCTGTTTTTT
TRBV3-1/TRBV3-2	TRBJ1-4	TRBD1	.	CATYGTGGFLYCLFF	TGTGCCACCTACGGGACAGGGGGTTTTCTATACTGTCTGTTTTTT
TRBV5-1	TRBJ1-5	.	.	CASSREVGNQPQHF	TGCGCCAGCAGCCGGGAGGTGGGAAATCAGCCCCAGCATTTT
TRBV9	TRBJ2-2	TRBD1	.	CASSVGTGVNTGELFF	TGTGCCAGCAGCGTAGGGACAGGGGTAAACACCGGGGAGCTGTTTTTT
TRBV18	TRBJ2-6	.	.	CASSPLGQGSSGANVLTF	TGTGCCAGCTCACCATTGGGGCAGGGCTCTTCTGGGGCCAACGTCCTGACTTTC
TRBV19	TRBJ1-1	.	.	CASSTIWNTEAFF	TGTGCCAGTAGTACTATCTGGAACACTGAAGCTTTCTTT
TRBV6-2/TRBV6-3	TRBJ2-3	TRBD1	.	CASSYRGQGAWKTDTQYF	TGTGCCAGCAGTTACCGGGGACAGGGGGCCTGGAAGACAGATACGCAGTATTTT
TRBV19	TRBJ2-7	TRBD1	.	CASSIGWTGGYEQYF	TGTGCCAGTAGTATAGGATGGACAGGAGGCTACGAGCAGTACTTC
TRBV3-1/TRBV3-2	TRBJ2-1	TRBD1	.	CASSQATTGGEQFF	TGTGCCAGCAGCCAAGCAACCACAGGGGGTGAGCAGTTCTTC
TRBV9	TRBJ2-7	TRBD2	once	CASSPMTSGTFYEQYF	TGTGCCAGCAGCCCGATGACTAGCGGGACCTTCTACGAGCAGTACTTC
TRBV13	TRBJ2-5	.	.	CASGGWPQETQYF	TGTGCCAGCGGAGGCTGGCCACAAGAGACCCAGTACTTC
TRBV19	TRBJ1-2	.	once	CASTRGWGTNYGYTF	TGTGCCAGTACCAGGGGCTGGGGAACCAACTATGGCTACACCTTC
TRBV2	TRBJ2-2	.	many	CTSIGPTGELFF	TGTACCAGCATTGGGCCCACCGGGGAGCTGTTTTTT
TRBV18	TRBJ2-7	.	.	CASSPLTGYEQYF	TGTGCCAGCTCACCTCTAACTGGCTACGAGCAGTACTTC